These 7 T cell receptor beta chains came from one sample sequenced in a study of Graves' ophthalmopathy and Graves' hyperthyroidism. Amplified material comprised TCR beta CDR3 regions derived from RNA transcripts. An opening RT-PCR round employed HTBI primers and preceded a second-round multiplex PCR. TCRdb fed the multiplex PCR reads into MiXCR, producing one record per CDR3 protein. The sample has roughly 500,000 distinct CDR3 sequences, approximately 15% seen once. Sequencing input: blood. These receptors were collected from a woman in her 30s with Graves' ophthalmopathy.

This clonotype was seen at least ten times. The V gene is TRBV6-1, the J gene TRBJ1-2; D not resolved. Trimming shortened V by 1 base and J by 6 bases, and 6 bases separated the two germline ends. This CDR3 is 12 amino acids long. CDR1 is MNHNS, CDR2 SASEGT, per germline. The CDR3 nucleotides are TGTGCCAGCAGTGAAGATGGGGATGGCTACACCTTC. Translated: CASSEDGDGYTF.

The table lists this clonotype with many counts. The chain employs TRBV7-3 and TRBJ2-5, with TRBD2 matching 7 bases. J was trimmed by 2 bases and V by 5 bases; bases with no gene match: 11. CDR1 is SGHTA and CDR2 is FQGTGA in the germline V gene. The CDR3 is 16 amino acids. CDR3 nucleotides: TGTGCCAGCAGCCTCTATGGGGGGGATCTACAAGAGACCCAGTACTTC. It codes for CASSLYGGDLQETQYF. Based on the CDR3 plus reference TRBV7-3 and TRBJ2-5, the full variable domain is GAGVSQTPSNKVTEKGKYVELRCDPISGHTALYWYRQSLGQGPEFLIYFQGTGAADDSGLPNDRFFAVRPEGSVSTLKIQRTERGDSAVYLCASSLYGGDLQETQYFGPGTRLLVL.

This clonotype was seen ten or more times. The chain combines TRBV7-3 with TRBJ2-2; the D gene is possibly TRBD2 (6 bases). CDR1 SGHTA and CDR2 FQGTGA come from the germline V gene. Trimming pared 5 bases from V and 6 bases from J, leaving 13 bases between. CDR3 length: 14 amino acids. This chain's CDR3 is CASSPGARPGELFF. In DNA, the CDR3 is TGTGCCAGCAGCCCGGGAGCGCGGCCCGGGGAGCTGTTTTTT.

This clonotype was detected ten times or more. The chain is built from TRBV15 and TRBJ1-2, with 8 bases lining up with TRBD1. This CDR3 comprises 15 residues. With 5 bases clipped from V and 2 bases from J, the junction kept 7 bases outside the gene matches. The germline V gene has CDR1 LNHNV and CDR2 YYDKDF (reference sequence). The DNA for the CDR3 is TGTGCCACCAGCGAACGGGACAGGATGAACTATGGCTACACCTTC. Its protein product is CATSERDRMNYGYTF.

This chain uses TRBV12-3 or TRBV12-4 with TRBJ2-2; D gene unclear. The CDR3 is made up of 13 amino acids. Trimming took 5 bases from V and 7 from J, leaving 11 bases between them. The CDR3 DNA is TGTGCCAGCAGTCGGACGAGGCACGGGGAGCTGTTTTTT. Protein: CASSRTRHGELFF.

The rearrangement links TRBV27 to TRBJ1-6; TRBD1 is a possible D gene (6 bases). Germline V gene sequence: CDR1 MNHEY, CDR2 SMNVEV (reference sequence). This CDR3 is built from 17 residues. The V and J ends lost 5 bases and 0 bases respectively, with 14 bases between them. As DNA, the CDR3 is TGTGCCAGCAGTCCAGGACAGCTAAGCTCCTATAATTCACCCCTCCACTTT. Its translation: CASSPGQLSSYNSPLHF.

This clonotype appeared many times. The V call is TRBV15, the J call TRBJ1-1, with D possibly matching TRBD1 (5 bases). The CDR3 contains 14 residues. Germline V gives CDR1 LNHNV, CDR2 YYDKDF (reference sequence). V lost 4 bases and J lost 7, with 16 bases in between. CDR3 sequence reads: CATSIQQGVGEAFF. CDR3 sequence (DNA): TGTGCCACCAGCATCCAGCAGGGAGTTGGTGAAGCTTTCTTT.